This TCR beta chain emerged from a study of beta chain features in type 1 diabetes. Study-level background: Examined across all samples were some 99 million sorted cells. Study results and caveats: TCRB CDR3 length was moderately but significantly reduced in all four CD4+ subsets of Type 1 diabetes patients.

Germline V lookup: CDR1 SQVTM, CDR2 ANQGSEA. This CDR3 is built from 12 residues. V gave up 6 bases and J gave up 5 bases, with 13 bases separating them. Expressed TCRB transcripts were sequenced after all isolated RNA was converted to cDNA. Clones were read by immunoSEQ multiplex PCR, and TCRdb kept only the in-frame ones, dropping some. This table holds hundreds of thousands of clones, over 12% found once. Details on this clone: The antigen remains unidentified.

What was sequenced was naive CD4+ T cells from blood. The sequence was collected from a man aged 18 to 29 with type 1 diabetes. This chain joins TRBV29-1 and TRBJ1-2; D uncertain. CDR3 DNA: TGCAGCGTGATATACATGGGATATGGCTACACCTTC. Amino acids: CSVIYMGYGYTF. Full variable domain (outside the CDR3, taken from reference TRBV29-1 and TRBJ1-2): SAVISQKPSRDICQRGTSLTIQCQVDSQVTMMFWYRQQPGQSLTLIATANQGSEATYESGFVIDKFPISRPNLTFSTLTVSNMSPEDSSIYLCSVIYMGYGYTFGSGTRLTVV.